What follows are 9 T cell receptor beta chains derived from one specimen sequenced in a study of blood T cell repertoires in COVID-19. Using immunoSEQ multiplex PCR, the repertoire was profiled, and TCRdb retains in-frame clones only, with some absent. The sample holds fewer than 35,000 clones; about 90% are singletons and the top ten take around 2%. The sequenced sample consisted of peripheral blood. The receptors come from a man aged 50-59 years with active or convalescent COVID-19.

V and J are TRBV5-4 and TRBJ2-7; TRBD1 agrees at 10 bases. The V segment lost 3 bases and the J segment 5 bases; nucleotides outside the gene matches: 8. Germline values: CDR1 SGHNT, CDR2 YYREEE (reference sequence). The CDR3 covers 15 residues. CDR3 coding DNA: TGTGCCAGCAGCTCCCAGGGGACAGGGGTCCACGAGCAGTACTTC. This gives the protein CASSSQGTGVHEQYF.

The chain combines TRBV11-2 with TRBJ2-3; tentative D call: TRBD2 (5 bases). V shed 6 bases and J shed 2 bases, with 21 bases lying between them. The CDR3 spans 17 residues. Germline-derived CDR1 and CDR2 are SGHAT and FQNNGV. CDR3 residues: CASRLDIYRASTDTQYF. The CDR3 DNA reads as TGTGCCAGCAGACTAGATATCTACAGAGCCTCCACAGATACGCAGTATTTT.

This chain uses TRBV6-5 with TRBJ2-2; D is possibly TRBD1 (6 bases). CDR1 is MNHEY, CDR2 SVGAGI, per germline. This CDR3 is built from 14 residues. Between the trimmed V and J ends, which lost 6 bases and 4 bases, there was a span of 12 bases. This CDR3 is CASRKQGLTGELFF. As DNA, the CDR3 is TGTGCCAGCAGAAAACAGGGCCTCACCGGGGAGCTGTTTTTT.

The chain carries TRBV28 and TRBJ1-5; D is unresolved. CDR3 length: 12 residues. CDR1 and CDR2 (germline): MDHEN, SYDVKM. Trimming cost V 6 bases and J 5 bases, with 8 bases left between them. CDR3 coding DNA: TGTGCCAGCAGCGTGAGGGATCAGCCCCAGCATTTT. Translating gives CASSVRDQPQHF.

This rearrangement joins TRBV5-4 to TRBJ2-5, with 12 bases lining up with TRBD2. Trimming at V came to 5 bases and at J to 5 bases, leaving 10 bases not matched to a gene. From germline, CDR1 is SGHNT and CDR2 YYREEE (reference sequence). CDR3 length: 16 amino acids. The CDR3, as DNA: TGTGCCAGCAGACAGGATCTAGCGGGAGGGTGGGAGACCCAGTACTTC. This gives the protein CASRQDLAGGWETQYF.

The chain has TRBV6-1 and TRBJ2-7; weak D call: TRBD2 (5 bases). The CDR3 sequence is 17 residues long. The germline V gene has CDR1 MNHNS and CDR2 SASEGT. Trimming shortened V by 1 base and J by 2 bases, and 18 bases separated the two germline ends. CDR3 DNA: TGTGCCAGCAGTGAAGGGAGGACGGCAGAACAAGCCTACGAGCAGTACTTC. Its translation: CASSEGRTAEQAYEQYF.

The rearrangement links TRBV6-2 or TRBV6-3 to TRBJ2-3, with 7 positions matching TRBD2. V trimming: 6 bases; J trimming: 1 base; junction bases outside the gene matches: 10. Germline-derived CDR1 and CDR2 are MNHEY and SVGEGT. The CDR3 covers 16 residues. The CDR3, as DNA: TGTGCCAGCAGCCTACTAGGCGGGAGAGGCACAGATACGCAGTATTTT. Translation gives CASSLLGGRGTDTQYF.

The chain recombines TRBV4-3 with TRBJ1-6; D unresolved. The V end was cut by 4 bases, the J end by 0 bases, with 13 bases between. Germline V gene sequence: CDR1 LGHNA, CDR2 YSLEER. The CDR3 is 17 amino acids. The CDR3 DNA reads TGCGCCAGCAGCCCACTACAAGCCCACTCCTATAATTCACCCCTCCACTTT. Its protein is CASSPLQAHSYNSPLHF.

In this sample, this clone turned up a few times. The chain is built from TRBV6-4 and TRBJ2-2; 7 nucleotides agree with TRBD1. V trimming: 7 bases; J trimming: 4 bases; junction bases outside the gene matches: 9. CDR1 is MRHNA and CDR2 is SNTAGT in the germline V gene. CDR3 size: 15 residues. CDR3 nucleotides: TGTGCCAGCAACGACAGGGTAGTAAGCACCGGGGAGCTGTTTTTT. It encodes CASNDRVVSTGELFF.